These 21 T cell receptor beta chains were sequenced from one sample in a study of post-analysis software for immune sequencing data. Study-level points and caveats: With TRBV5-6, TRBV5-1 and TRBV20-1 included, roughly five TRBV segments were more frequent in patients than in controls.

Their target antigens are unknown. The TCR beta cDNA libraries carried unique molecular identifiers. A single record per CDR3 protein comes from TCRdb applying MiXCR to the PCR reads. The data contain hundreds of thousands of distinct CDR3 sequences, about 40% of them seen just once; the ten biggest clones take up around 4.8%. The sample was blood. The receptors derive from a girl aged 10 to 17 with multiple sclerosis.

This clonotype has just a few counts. CDR3 DNA: TGCGCCAGCAGCGGGTTCGGGGACACTGAAGCTTTCTTT. Its protein is CASSGFGDTEAFF. J is TRBJ1-1 and V is TRBV5-1; no clear D. V was clipped by 4 bases and J by 3 bases, with 10 bases between them. CDR1 SGHRS and CDR2 YFSETQ come from the germline V gene. This CDR3 is 13 amino acids long.

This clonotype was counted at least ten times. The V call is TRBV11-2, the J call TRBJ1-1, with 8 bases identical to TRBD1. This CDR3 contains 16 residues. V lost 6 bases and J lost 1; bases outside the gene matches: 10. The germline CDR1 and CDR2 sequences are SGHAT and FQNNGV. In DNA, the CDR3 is TGTGCCAGCAGAGGACAGGGTATCAGGTCGAACACTGAAGCTTTCTTT. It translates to CASRGQGIRSNTEAFF.

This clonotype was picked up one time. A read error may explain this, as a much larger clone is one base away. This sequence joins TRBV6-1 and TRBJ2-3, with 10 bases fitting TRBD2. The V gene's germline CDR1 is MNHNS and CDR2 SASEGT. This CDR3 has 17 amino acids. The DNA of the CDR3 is TGTGCCAGCAGTGAGGGGGTACTAGCGGGACCTGCGGATACGCAGGATTTT. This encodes CASSEGVLAGPADTQDF.

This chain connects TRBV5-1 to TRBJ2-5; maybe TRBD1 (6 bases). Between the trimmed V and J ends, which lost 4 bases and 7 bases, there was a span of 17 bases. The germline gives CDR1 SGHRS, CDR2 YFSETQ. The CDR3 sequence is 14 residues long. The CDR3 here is CASSPPDSFRTQYF. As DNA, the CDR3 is TGCGCCAGCAGCCCCCCGGACAGCTTTCGGACCCAGTACTTC.

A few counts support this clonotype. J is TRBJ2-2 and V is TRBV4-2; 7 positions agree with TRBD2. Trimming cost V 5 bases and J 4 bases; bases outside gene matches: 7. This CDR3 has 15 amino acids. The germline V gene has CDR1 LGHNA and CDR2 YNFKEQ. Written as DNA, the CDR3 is TGTGCCAGCAGCGCGAGAACGGGGGGCACCGGGGAGCTGTTTTTT. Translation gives CASSARTGGTGELFF.

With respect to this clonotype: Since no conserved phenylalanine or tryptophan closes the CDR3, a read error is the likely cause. Here the CDR3 reads CASRSGSSSYEQYC. The CDR3 region has the DNA TGTGCCAGCAGGTCGGGGTCGAGCTCCTACGAGCAGTACTGC. This chain connects TRBV27 to TRBJ2-7; maybe TRBD2 (5 bases). From germline, CDR1 is MNHEY and CDR2 SMNVEV (reference sequence). Trimming cost V 6 bases and J 0 bases, with 12 bases left between them. The CDR3 runs to 14 residues.

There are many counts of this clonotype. The CDR3 DNA sequence: TGTGCCAGCAGTCAGGGTGGGGGTCGTGGCAATCAGCCCCAGCATTTT. It encodes CASSQGGGRGNQPQHF. V usage is TRBV12-3 or TRBV12-4 and J usage is TRBJ1-5; D perhaps matches TRBD1 (5 bases). The CDR3 runs 16 residues. V was shortened by 5 bases and J by 2 bases, with 16 bases between the two germline ends.

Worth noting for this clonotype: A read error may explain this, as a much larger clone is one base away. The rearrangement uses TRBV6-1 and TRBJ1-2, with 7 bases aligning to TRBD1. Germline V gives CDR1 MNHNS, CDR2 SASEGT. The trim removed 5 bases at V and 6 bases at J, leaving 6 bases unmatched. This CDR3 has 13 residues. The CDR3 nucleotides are TGTGCCAGCAGTAGGGGGACAGTCCATGGCTACACCTTC. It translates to CASSRGTVHGYTF.

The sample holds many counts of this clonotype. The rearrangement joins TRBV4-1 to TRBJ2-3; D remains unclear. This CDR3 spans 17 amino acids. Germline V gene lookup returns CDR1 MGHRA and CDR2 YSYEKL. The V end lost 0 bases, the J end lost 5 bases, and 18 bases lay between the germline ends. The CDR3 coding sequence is TGCGCCAGCAGCCAAGACGAAAGCTCCCTAATGGGAGATACGCAGTATTTT. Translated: CASSQDESSLMGDTQYF.

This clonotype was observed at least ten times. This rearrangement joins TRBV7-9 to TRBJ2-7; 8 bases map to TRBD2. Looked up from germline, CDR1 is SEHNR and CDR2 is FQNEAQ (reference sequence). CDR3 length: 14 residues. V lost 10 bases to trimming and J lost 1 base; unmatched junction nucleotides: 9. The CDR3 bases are TGTGCCACCCGGGAGGGCTTATTTTCCTACGAGCAGTACTTC. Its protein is CATREGLFSYEQYF.

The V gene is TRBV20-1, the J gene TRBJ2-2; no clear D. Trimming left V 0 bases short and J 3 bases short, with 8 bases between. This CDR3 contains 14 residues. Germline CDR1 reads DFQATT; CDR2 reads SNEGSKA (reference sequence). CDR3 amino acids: CSARDSRDTGELFF. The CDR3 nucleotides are TGCAGTGCTAGAGATTCCCGAGACACCGGGGAGCTGTTTTTT.

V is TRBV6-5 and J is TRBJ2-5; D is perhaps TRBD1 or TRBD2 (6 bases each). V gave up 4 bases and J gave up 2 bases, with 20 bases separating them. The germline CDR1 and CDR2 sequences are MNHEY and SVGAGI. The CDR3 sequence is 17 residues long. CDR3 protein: CASSSRGPRISQETQYF. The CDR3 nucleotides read TGTGCCAGCAGTTCCCGGGGGCCTCGTATATCTCAAGAGACCCAGTACTTC.

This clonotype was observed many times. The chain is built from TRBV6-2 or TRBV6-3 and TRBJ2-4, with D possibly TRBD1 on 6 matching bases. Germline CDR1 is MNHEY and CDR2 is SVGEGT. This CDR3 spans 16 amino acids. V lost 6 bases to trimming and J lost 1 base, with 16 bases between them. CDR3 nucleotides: TGTGCCAGCAGGTCTACAGGGCCCCGGGCCAAAAACATTCAGTACTTC. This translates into CASRSTGPRAKNIQYF.

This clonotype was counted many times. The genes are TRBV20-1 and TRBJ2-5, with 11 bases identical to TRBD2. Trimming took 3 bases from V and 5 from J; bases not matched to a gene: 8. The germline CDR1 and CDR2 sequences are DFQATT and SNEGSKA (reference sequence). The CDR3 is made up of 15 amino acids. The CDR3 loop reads CSASVRLAGGETQYF. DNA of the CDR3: TGCAGTGCTAGCGTTCGCCTAGCGGGGGGTGAGACCCAGTACTTC.

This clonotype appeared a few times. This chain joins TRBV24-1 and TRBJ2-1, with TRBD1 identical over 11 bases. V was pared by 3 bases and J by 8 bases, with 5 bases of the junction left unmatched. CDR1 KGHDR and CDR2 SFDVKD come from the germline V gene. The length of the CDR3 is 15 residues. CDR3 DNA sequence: TGTGCCACCAGTGATCGGGACAGGGGGTCCGATGAGCAGTTCTTC. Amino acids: CATSDRDRGSDEQFF.

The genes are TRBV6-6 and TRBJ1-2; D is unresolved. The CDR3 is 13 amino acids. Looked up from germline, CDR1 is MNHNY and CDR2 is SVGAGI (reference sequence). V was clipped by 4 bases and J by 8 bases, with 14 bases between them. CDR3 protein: CASSWGASEGYTF. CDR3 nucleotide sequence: TGTGCCAGCAGTTGGGGTGCCTCGGAGGGCTACACCTTC.

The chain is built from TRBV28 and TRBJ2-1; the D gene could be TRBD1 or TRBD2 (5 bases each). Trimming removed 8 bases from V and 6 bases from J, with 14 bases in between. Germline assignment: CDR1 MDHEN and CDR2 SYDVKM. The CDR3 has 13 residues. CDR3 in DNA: TGTGCCAGCGAACTAGATGGGGGCAATGAGCAGTTCTTC. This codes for CASELDGGNEQFF. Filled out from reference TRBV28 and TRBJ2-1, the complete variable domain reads DVKVTQSSRYLVKRTGEKVFLECVQDMDHENMFWYRQDPGLGLRLIYFSYDVKMKEKGDIPEGYSVSREKKERFSLILESASTNQTSMYLCASELDGGNEQFFGPGTRLTVL.

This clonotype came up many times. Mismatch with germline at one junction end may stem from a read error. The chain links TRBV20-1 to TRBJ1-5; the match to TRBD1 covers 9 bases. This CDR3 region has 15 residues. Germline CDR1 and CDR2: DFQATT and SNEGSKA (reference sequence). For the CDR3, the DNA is TGCAGTGCTCGTCCCGGGACAGGGAGCAACCAGCCCCAGCATTTT. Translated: CSARPGTGSNQPQHF.

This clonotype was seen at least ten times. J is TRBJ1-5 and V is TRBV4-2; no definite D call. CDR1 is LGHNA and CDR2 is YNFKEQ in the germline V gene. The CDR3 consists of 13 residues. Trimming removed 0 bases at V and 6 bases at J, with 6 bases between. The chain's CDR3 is CASSQDLSQPQHF. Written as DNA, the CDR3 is TGTGCCAGCAGCCAAGACTTGAGTCAGCCCCAGCATTTT.

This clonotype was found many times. CDR3 in DNA: TGTGCCAGCAGCTTTTCCGGGGATGAATATGGCTACACCTTC. Encoded protein: CASSFSGDEYGYTF. V and J are TRBV7-9 and TRBJ1-2; D is undetermined. CDR3 length: 14 residues. Germline V gene data show CDR1 as SEHNR and CDR2 as FQNEAQ (reference sequence). Deletions cut 3 bases from V and 5 bases from J, with 13 bases between.

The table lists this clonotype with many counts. The CDR3 DNA follows: TGTGCCAGCAGCAAGAGACAGTATCAAGATACGCAGTATTTT. It codes for CASSKRQYQDTQYF. The J gene is TRBJ2-3, the V gene TRBV7-2, with a possible D match to TRBD1 (5 bases). Germline V gene data show CDR1 as SGHTA and CDR2 as FQGNSA. Trimming removed 5 bases from V and 5 bases from J, with 14 bases in between. The CDR3 has 14 amino acids.